The present TCR beta chain was sequenced within a study of blood T cell repertoires in COVID-19. The overall study: COVID-19 samples from acute and convalescent phases originated in the United States, Italy and Spain. T cells, B-cell-depleted T cells, or PBMCs supplied cDNA or gDNA.

Methods used by the authors: How many nucleated cells were present was estimated from reference gene primer amplification. The table came from immunoSEQ multiplex PCR; TCRdb's copy has only in-frame clones and leaves some out. V, J and clone size reflect that table, while D and trimming were determined from the DNA. The sample yields about 42,000 clones, around 87% seen once. The specimen sequenced was peripheral blood. The TCR comes from a man between 25 and 39 years old with active or convalescent COVID-19.

The CDR3 protein is CASSYPGLAGAEQFF. CDR3 DNA: TGTGCCAGCAGTTACCCAGGACTAGCGGGGGCTGAGCAGTTCTTC. The chain joins TRBV6-5 to TRBJ2-1; 13 bases are shared with TRBD2. With V trimmed by 2 bases and J by 9 bases, 4 bases remained unmatched. The germline V gene has CDR1 MNHEY and CDR2 SVGAGI. CDR3 length: 15 residues.